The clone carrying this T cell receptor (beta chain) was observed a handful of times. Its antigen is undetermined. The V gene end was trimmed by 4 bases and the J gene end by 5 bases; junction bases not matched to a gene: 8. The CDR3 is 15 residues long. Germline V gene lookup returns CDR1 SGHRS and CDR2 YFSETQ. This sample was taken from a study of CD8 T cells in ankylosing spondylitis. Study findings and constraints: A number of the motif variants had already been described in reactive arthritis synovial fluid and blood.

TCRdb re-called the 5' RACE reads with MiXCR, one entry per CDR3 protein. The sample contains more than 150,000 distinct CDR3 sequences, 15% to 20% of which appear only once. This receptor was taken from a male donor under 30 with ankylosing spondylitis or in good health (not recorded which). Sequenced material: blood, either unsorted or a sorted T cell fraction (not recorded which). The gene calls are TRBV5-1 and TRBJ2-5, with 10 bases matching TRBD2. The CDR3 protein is CASSGGLAGVETQYF. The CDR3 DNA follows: TGCGCCAGCAGCGGTGGGCTAGCGGGAGTGGAGACCCAGTACTTC.